The rows below give T cell receptor beta chains drawn from one sample of a study of OX40 agonist ivuxolimab in advanced cancers. TCRdb's copy holds only in-frame clones and misses some; the assay was immunoSEQ multiplex PCR. The repertoire holds 65,000 to 85,000 clones, 85% seen once, with under 2% in the top ten. The material was CD4+ or CD8+ T cells sorted from blood, obtained in a trial of the OX40 agonist ivuxolimab. These receptors came from an adult with an advanced solid tumor such as melanoma, head and neck, liver or kidney cancer. Both conserved end residues are part of each CDR3. A D gene is named only where the DNA matches it firmly. Clone size is not always given. Where it is, it says once, few, many or a class for expanded clones.

V,size,J,D,DNA,CDR3
TRBV5-1,.,TRBJ2-3,.,TGCGCCAGCAGCTTGTCACTAGCAGCAGATACGCAGTATTTT,CASSLSLAADTQYF
TRBV10-3,once,TRBJ2-1,.,TGTGCCATCAGCCGCTCCGGGGGCTCGGGGGGTGAGCAGTTCTTC,CAISRSGGSGGEQFF
TRBV7-2,.,TRBJ2-7,TRBD2,TGTGCCAGCAGCTTTACTAGCGGGCCTTCCTACGAGCAGTACTTC,CASSFTSGPSYEQYF
TRBV2,.,TRBJ2-3,TRBD2,TGTGCCAGCATCTCGGGGACTAGCGGGGATACGCAGTATTTT,CASISGTSGDTQYF
TRBV5-5,.,TRBJ1-2,.,TGTGCCAGCAGCTTGGACGGGGCTCACGTCGACCTCACCTTC,CASSLDGAHVDLTF
TRBV30,.,TRBJ2-5,.,TGTGCCTGGAGACTCGGTGGAGAGACCCAGTACTTC,CAWRLGGETQYF
TRBV6-5,few,TRBJ2-7,TRBD2,TGTGCCAGCATGGTCGGGACTAGCGGCTCCTACGAGCAGTACTTC,CASMVGTSGSYEQYF
TRBV6-1,.,TRBJ1-6,.,TGTGCCAGCAGTGAAAAGGTGGAGGGTTTGGATTCACCCCTCCACTTT,CASSEKVEGLDSPLHF
TRBV11-2,.,TRBJ2-3,TRBD1,TGTGCCAGCAGCTTAGGGACAGGGCCCCCGACAAGCGCAGATACGCAGTATTTT,CASSLGTGPPTSADTQYF
TRBV28,.,TRBJ1-4,TRBD1,TGTGCCAGTTCTCCGACCGGGACAGGGTTTGAAAAACTGTTTTTT,CASSPTGTGFEKLFF
TRBV10-3,.,TRBJ2-5,.,TGTGCCATCAGGTCCTCCGAGACCCAGTACTTC,CAIRSSETQYF
TRBV30,.,TRBJ2-5,.,TGTGCCTGGAGTGAAGGGATTATAGAGACCCAGTACTTC,CAWSEGIIETQYF
TRBV27,.,TRBJ2-3,.,TGTGCCAGCAGTTTAGGGAGGTTTCCAGATACGCAGTATTTT,CASSLGRFPDTQYF
TRBV7-6,.,TRBJ2-2,TRBD2,TGTGCCAGCAGCCGCCAGGGACTAGCGGGAGACGCCGGGGAGCTGTTTTTT,CASSRQGLAGDAGELFF
TRBV5-1,.,TRBJ2-3,TRBD1,TGCGCCAGCAGCTTTGGACAGGGGAGGTCAGATACGCAGTATTTT,CASSFGQGRSDTQYF
TRBV2,.,TRBJ1-4,TRBD1,TGTGCCAGCACCTGGGGACAGGGGAATGAAAAACTGTTTTTT,CASTWGQGNEKLFF
TRBV20-1,.,TRBJ1-2,.,TGCAGTGCTAGCGGACAGTTCGACTACACCTTC,CSASGQFDYTF
TRBV5-1,.,TRBJ2-7,TRBD1,TGCGCCAGCAGCGTCGGGACAGGGGCATACGAGCAGTACTTC,CASSVGTGAYEQYF
TRBV7-3,.,TRBJ2-2,TRBD1,TGTGCCAGCAGACAGGGACAGTACACCGGGGAGCTGTTTTTT,CASRQGQYTGELFF
TRBV9,.,TRBJ2-3,.,TGTGCCAGCAGCGTCCCCGGGACAAGCACAGATACGCAGTATTTT,CASSVPGTSTDTQYF
TRBV9,.,TRBJ2-5,.,TGTGCCAGCAGCTTAAGGACGGAACCGGGGACCCAGTACTTC,CASSLRTEPGTQYF